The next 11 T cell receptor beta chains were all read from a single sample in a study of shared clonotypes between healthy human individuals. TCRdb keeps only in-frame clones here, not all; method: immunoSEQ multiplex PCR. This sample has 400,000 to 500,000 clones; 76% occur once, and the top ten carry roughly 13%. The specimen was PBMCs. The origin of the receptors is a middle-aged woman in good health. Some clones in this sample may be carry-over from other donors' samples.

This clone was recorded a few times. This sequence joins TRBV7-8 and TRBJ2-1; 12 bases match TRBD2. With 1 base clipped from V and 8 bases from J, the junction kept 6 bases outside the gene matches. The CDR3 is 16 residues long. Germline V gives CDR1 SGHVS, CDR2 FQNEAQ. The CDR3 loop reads CASSLVPGLAGYEQFF. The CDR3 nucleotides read TGTGCCAGCAGCTTAGTTCCCGGACTAGCGGGATATGAGCAGTTCTTC.

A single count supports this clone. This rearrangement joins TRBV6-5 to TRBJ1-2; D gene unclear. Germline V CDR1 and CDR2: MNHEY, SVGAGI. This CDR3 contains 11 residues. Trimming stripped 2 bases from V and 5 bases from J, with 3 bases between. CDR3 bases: TGTGCCAGCAGTTACGGGTATGGCTACACCTTC. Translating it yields CASSYGYGYTF.

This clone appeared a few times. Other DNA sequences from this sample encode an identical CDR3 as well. The CDR3 region is CATSRDSGSNQPQHF. The CDR3 nucleotides are TGTGCCACCAGCAGAGATTCCGGCAGCAATCAGCCCCAGCATTTT. The chain uses TRBV15 and TRBJ1-5; D is ambiguous. Trimming removed 0 bases from V and 1 base from J, with 7 bases in between. The CDR3 covers 15 residues. Germline V gene sequence: CDR1 LNHNV, CDR2 YYDKDF (reference sequence).

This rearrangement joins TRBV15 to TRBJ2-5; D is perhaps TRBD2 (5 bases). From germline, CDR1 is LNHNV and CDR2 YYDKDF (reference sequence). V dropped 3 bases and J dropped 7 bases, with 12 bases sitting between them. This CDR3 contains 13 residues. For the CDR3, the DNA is TGTGCCACCAGCAGCTCCGGGGTTGTGACCCAGTACTTC. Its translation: CATSSSGVVTQYF.

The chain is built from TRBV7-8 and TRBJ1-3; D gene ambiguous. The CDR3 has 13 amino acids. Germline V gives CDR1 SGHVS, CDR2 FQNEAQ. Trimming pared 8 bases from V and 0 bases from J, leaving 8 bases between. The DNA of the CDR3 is TGTGCCAGCCTGGCTTCCTCTGGAAACACCATATATTTT. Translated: CASLASSGNTIYF.

The CDR3 coding sequence is TGTGCCAGCAGTGAAGGGTGGACATCTAACTATGGCTACACCTTC. Translation gives CASSEGWTSNYGYTF. The chain recombines TRBV6-1 with TRBJ1-2; D may be TRBD1 (5 bases). The CDR3 runs to 15 residues. CDR1 and CDR2 from the germline V gene are MNHNS and SASEGT. V lost 1 base, J lost 0 bases, and 9 bases lay in between.

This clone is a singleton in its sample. CDR3: CASRQGAYNEQFF. Written as DNA, the CDR3 is TGTGCCAGCCGACAGGGGGCTTACAATGAGCAGTTCTTC. The chain combines TRBV6-6 with TRBJ2-1; 10 nucleotides align to TRBD1. The CDR3 has 13 residues. Unmatched junction bases numbered 2, after V lost 8 bases and J lost 4 bases. Germline CDR1 and CDR2: MNHNY and SVGAGI (reference sequence).

The DNA for the CDR3 is TGTGCCATCAGGGCCGGGACAAGTTATGGCACAGATACGCAGTATTTT. As protein: CAIRAGTSYGTDTQYF. The rearrangement uses TRBV10-3 and TRBJ2-3; D is perhaps TRBD1 (6 bases). CDR3 length: 16 amino acids. Germline loops: CDR1 ENHRY, CDR2 SYGVKD. Trimming cost V 6 bases and J 1 base, with 17 bases left between them.

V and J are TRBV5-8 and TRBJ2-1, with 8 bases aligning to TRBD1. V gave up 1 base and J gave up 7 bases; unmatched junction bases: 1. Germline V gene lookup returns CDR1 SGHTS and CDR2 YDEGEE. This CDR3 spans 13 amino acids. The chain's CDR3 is CASSLQGANEQFF. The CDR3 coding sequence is TGTGCCAGCAGCTTGCAGGGGGCGAATGAGCAGTTCTTC.

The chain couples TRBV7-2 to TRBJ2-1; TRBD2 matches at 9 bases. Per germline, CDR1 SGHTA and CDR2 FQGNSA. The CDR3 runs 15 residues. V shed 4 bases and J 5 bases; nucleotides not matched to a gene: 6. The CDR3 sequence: CASSSPGLAHNEQFF. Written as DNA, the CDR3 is TGTGCCAGCAGCTCACCGGGACTAGCACACAATGAGCAGTTCTTC.

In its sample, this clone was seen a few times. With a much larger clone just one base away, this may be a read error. CDR3 sequence reads: CACLEDTEAFF. The CDR3 coding sequence is TGTGCCTGTCTTGAGGACACTGAAGCTTTCTTT. This chain links TRBV30 with TRBJ1-1; no definite D call. V shed 6 bases and J shed 3 bases, with 8 bases lying between them. The length of the CDR3 is 11 residues. Germline lookup yields CDR1 GTSNPN and CDR2 SVGIG (reference sequence).